This TCR beta chain appears in the sequencing data of a study of response to subunit inactivated influenza vaccine. Germline lookup yields CDR1 MNHEY and CDR2 SVGEGT. The CDR3 extends over 15 amino acids. V dropped 2 bases and J dropped 6 bases, with 14 bases sitting between them. A single record per CDR3 protein comes from TCRdb applying MiXCR to the RT-PCR reads. The data contain some 540,000 distinct CDR3 sequences, 20% to 25% of them singletons. These same data were also listed under a study on T cells expressing NK-cell markers. That study adds: As the method of synthesis, 5'RACE template switching with UMIs yielded TCR beta cDNA. Clones of NKG2C+ T cells that had expanded were of unclear HCMV specificity.

The TCR was taken from a middle-aged man who received an inactivated influenza vaccine. This chain joins TRBV6-2 or TRBV6-3 and TRBJ2-1, with D hard to call. The sample consisted of CD4+ T cells sorted from PBMCs, taken approximately 13 days after vaccination. The CDR3 sequence is CASSYRKARGNEQFF. In nucleotides, the CDR3 is TGTGCCAGCAGTTACAGGAAGGCCCGCGGCAATGAGCAGTTCTTC.